This T cell receptor beta chain was documented in a study of identical twins. Whole-study findings and limits: When twins shared out-of-frame alpha sequences, those sequences had excess low generation probability. Cord blood's abundant beta clonotypes had fewer insertions, unlike memory repertoires. Conclusions leaned on cross-sectional statistical analysis and did not track the same donors over time.

The germline gives CDR1 SQVTM, CDR2 ANQGSEA. Trimming took 1 base from V and 0 from J, leaving 22 bases between them. There are 19 residues in the CDR3. As to this clonotype: The target antigen is unknown.

TCRdb analysed the 5' RACE reads with MiXCR anew, one entry per CDR3 protein. The sample contains 1.5 million to 2 million distinct CDR3 sequences, about 32% of which appear only once. The sequence derives from a newborn girl in good health. Material for sequencing was cord blood. The chain uses TRBV29-1 and TRBJ2-1; D perhaps matches TRBD2 (10 bases). DNA for the CDR3: TGCAGCGTTGAAGGGGGACAGGGAAAGCGGGGGGGCTCCTACAATGAGCAGTTCTTC. It is translated as CSVEGGQGKRGGSYNEQFF.